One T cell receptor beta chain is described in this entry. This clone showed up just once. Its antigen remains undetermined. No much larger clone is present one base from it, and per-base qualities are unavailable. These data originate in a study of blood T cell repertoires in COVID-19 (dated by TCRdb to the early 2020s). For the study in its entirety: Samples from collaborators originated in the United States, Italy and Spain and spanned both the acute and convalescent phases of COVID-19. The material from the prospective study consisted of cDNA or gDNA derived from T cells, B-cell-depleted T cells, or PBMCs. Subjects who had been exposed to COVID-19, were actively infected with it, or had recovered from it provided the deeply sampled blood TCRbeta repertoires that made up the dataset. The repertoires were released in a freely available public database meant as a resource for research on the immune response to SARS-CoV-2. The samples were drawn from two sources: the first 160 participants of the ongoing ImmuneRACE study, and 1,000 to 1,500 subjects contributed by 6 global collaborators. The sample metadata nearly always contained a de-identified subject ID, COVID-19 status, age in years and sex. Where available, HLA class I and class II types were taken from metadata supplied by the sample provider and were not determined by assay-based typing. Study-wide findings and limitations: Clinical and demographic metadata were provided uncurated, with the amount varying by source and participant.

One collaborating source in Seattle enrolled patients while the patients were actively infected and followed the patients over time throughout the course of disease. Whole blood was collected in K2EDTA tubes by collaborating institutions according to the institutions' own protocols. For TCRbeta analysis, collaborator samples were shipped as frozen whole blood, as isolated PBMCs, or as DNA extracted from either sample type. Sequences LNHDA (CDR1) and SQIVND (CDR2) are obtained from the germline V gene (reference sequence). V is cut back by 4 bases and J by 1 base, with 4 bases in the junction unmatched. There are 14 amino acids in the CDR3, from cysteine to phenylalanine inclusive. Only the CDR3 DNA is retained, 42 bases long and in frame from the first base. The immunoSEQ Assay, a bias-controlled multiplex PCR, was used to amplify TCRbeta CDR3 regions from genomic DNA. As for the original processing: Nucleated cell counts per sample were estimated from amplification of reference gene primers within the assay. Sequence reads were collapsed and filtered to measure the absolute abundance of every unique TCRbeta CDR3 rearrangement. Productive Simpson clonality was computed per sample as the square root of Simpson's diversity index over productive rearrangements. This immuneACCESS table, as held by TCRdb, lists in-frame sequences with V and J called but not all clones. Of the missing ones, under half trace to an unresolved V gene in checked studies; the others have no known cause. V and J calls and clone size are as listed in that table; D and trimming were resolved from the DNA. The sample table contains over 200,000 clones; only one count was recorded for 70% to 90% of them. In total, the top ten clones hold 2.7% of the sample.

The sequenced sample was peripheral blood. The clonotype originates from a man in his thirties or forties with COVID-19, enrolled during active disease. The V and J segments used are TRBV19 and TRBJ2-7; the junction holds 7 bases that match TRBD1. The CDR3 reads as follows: CASSKDRRSYEQYF. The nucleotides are TGTGCCAGTAGTAAGGACAGGAGATCCTACGAGCAGTACTTC.